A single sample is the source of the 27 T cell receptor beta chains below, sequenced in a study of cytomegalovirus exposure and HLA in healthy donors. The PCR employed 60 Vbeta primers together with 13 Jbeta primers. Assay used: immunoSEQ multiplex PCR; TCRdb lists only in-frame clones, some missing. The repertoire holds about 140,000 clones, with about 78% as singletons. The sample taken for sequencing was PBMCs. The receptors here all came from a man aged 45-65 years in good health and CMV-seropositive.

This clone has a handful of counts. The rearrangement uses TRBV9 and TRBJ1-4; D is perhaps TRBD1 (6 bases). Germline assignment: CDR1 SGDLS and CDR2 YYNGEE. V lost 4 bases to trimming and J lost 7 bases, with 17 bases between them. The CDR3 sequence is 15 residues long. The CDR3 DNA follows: TGTGCCAGCAGCCCCCCTGGCAGGGGCGGTGAAAAACTGTTTTTT. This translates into CASSPPGRGGEKLFF. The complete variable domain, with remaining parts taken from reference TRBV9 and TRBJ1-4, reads DSGVTQTPKHLITATGQRVTLRCSPRSGDLSVYWYQQSLDQGLQFLIQYYNGEERAKGNILERFSAQQFPDLHSELNLSSLELGDSALYFCASSPPGRGGEKLFFGSGTQLSVL.

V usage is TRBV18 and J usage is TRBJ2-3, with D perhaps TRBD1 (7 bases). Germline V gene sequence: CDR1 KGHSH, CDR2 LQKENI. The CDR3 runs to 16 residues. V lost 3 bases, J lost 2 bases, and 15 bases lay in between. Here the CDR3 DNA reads TGTGCCAGCTCACCTCCCAGGGGGAGGAACACAGATACGCAGTATTTT. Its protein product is CASSPPRGRNTDTQYF.

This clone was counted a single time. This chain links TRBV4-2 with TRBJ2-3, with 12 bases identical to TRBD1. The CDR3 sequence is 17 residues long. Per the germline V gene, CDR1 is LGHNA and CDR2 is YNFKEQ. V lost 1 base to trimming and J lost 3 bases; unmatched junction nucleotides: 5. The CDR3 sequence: CASSQAGTGGRTDTQYF. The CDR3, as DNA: TGTGCCAGCAGCCAAGCGGGGACAGGGGGCCGGACAGATACGCAGTATTTT.

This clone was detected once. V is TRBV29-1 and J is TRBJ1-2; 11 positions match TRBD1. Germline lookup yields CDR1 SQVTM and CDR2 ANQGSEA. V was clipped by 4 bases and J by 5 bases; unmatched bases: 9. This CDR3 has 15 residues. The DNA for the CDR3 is TGCAGCGTTGCTCTTGGGACAGGGGGGGGATATGGCTACACCTTC. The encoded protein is CSVALGTGGGYGYTF. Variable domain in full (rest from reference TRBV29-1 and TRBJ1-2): SAVISQKPSRDICQRGTSLTIQCQVDSQVTMMFWYRQQPGQSLTLIATANQGSEATYESGFVIDKFPISRPNLTFSTLTVSNMSPEDSSIYLCSVALGTGGGYGYTFGSGTRLTVV.

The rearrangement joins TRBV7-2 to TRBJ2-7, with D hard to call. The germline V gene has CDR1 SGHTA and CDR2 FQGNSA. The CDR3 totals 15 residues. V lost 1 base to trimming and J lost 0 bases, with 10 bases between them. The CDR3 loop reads CASSLGGSSSYEQYF. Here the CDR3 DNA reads TGTGCCAGCAGCTTAGGAGGTTCAAGCTCCTACGAGCAGTACTTC.

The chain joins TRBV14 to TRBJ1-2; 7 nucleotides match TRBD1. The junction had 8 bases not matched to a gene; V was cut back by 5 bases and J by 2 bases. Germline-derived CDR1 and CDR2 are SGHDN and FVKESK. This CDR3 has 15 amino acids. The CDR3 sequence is CASSSLDRENYGYTF. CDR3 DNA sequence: TGTGCCAGCAGCTCCCTTGACAGGGAAAACTATGGCTACACCTTC.

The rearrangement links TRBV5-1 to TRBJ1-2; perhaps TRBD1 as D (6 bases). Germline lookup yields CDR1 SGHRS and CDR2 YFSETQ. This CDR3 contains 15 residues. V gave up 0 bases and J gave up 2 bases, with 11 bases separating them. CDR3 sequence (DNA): TGCGCCAGCAGCTTGGGGACAGCACAGAACTATGGCTACACCTTC. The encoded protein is CASSLGTAQNYGYTF.

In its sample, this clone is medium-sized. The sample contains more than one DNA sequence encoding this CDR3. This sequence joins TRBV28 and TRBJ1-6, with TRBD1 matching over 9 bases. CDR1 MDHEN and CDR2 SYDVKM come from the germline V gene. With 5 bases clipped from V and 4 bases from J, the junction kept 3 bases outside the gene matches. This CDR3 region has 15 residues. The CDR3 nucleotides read TGTGCCAGCAGTCCCGGGACAGGGTATAATTCACCCCTCCACTTT. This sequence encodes CASSPGTGYNSPLHF.

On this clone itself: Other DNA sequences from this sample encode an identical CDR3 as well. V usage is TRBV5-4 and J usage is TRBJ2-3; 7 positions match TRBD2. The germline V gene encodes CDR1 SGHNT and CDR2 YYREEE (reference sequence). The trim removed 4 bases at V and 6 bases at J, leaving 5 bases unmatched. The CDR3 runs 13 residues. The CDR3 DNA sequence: TGTGCCAGCAGCCCCCCCGGGGGGGATACGCAGTATTTT. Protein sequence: CASSPPGGDTQYF.

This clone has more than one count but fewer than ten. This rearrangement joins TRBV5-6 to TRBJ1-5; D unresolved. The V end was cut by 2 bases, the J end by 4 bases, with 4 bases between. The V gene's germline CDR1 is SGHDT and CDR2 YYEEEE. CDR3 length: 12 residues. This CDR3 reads CASSLRNQPQHF. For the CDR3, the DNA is TGTGCCAGCAGCTTACGGAATCAGCCCCAGCATTTT.

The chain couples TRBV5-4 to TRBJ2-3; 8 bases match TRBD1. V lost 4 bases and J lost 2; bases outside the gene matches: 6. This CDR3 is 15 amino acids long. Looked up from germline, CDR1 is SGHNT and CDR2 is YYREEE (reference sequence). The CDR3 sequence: CASSLGTGLTDTQYF. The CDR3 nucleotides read TGTGCCAGCAGCCTCGGGACAGGCCTCACAGATACGCAGTATTTT. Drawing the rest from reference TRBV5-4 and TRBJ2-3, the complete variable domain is ETGVTQSPTHLIKTRGQQVTLRCSSQSGHNTVSWYQQALGQGPQFIFQYYREEENGRGNFPPRFSGLQFPNYSSELNVNALELDDSALYLCASSLGTGLTDTQYFGPGTRLTVL.

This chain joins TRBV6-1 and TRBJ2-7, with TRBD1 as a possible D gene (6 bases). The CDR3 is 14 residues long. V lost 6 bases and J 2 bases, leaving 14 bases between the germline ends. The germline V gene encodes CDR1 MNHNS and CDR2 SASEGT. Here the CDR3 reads CASSTAQGTYEQYF. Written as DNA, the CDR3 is TGTGCCAGCAGCACCGCACAGGGAACCTACGAGCAGTACTTC.

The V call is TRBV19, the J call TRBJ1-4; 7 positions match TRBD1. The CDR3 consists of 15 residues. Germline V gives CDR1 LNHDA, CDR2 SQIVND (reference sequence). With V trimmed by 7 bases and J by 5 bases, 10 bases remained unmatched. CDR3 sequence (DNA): TGTGCCAGTAAGAATAGGGGGCCGGGGAATGAAAAACTGTTTTTT. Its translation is CASKNRGPGNEKLFF.

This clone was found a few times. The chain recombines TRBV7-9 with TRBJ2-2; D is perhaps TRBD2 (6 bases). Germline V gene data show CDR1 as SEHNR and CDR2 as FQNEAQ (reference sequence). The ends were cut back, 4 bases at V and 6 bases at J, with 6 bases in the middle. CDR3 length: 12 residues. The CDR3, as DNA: TGTGCCAGCAGCTGGGGGGCCGGGGAGCTGTTTTTT. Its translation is CASSWGAGELFF.

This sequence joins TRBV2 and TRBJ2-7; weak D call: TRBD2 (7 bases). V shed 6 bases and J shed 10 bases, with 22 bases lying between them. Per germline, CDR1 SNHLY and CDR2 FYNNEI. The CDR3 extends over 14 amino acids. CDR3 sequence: CASRGRGLPSYQYF. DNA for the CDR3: TGTGCCAGCAGGGGGCGGGGGCTCCCATCATATCAGTACTTC.

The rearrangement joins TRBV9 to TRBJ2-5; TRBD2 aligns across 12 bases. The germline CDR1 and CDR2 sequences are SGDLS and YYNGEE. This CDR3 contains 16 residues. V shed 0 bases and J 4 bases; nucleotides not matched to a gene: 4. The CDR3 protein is CASSVGLAGGRETQYF. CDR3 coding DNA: TGTGCCAGCAGCGTAGGTCTAGCGGGAGGGCGAGAGACCCAGTACTTC.

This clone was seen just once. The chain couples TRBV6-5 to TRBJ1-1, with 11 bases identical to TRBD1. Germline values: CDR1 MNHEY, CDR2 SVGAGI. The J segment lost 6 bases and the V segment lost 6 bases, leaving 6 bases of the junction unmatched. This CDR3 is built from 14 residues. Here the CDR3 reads CASRLDRGPAEAFF. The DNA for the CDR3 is TGTGCCAGCAGATTGGACAGGGGGCCCGCTGAAGCTTTCTTT.

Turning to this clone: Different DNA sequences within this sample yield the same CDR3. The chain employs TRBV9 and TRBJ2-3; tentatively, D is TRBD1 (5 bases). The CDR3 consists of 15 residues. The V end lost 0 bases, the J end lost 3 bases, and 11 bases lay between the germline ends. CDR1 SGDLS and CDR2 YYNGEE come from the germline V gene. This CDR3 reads CASSVARVGTDTQYF. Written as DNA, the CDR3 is TGTGCCAGCAGCGTAGCCAGGGTGGGTACAGATACGCAGTATTTT.

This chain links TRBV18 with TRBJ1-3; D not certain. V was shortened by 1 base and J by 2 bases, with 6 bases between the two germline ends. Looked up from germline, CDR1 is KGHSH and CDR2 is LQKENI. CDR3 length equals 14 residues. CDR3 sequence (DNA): TGTGCCAGCTCACCACAGGGAGCTGGAAACACCATATATTTT. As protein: CASSPQGAGNTIYF.

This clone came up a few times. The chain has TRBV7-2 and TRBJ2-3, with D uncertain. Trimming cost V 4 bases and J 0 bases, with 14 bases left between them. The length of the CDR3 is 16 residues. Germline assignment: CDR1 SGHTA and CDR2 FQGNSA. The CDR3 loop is CASSSLAVISTDTQYF. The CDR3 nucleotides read TGTGCCAGCAGCTCCCTGGCCGTTATTAGCACAGATACGCAGTATTTT.

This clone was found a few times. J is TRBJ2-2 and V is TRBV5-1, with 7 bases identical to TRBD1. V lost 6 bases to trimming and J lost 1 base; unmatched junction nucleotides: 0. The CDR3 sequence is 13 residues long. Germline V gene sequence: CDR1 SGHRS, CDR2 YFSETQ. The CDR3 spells CASNRGNTGELFF. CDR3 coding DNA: TGCGCCAGCAACAGGGGGAACACCGGGGAGCTGTTTTTT.

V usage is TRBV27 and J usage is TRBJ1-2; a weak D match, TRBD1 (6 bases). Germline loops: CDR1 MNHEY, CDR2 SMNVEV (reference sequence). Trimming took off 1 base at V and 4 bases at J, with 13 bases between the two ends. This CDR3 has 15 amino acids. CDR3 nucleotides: TGTGCCAGCAGTTTATATCCGGGACAATTCTATGGCTACACCTTC. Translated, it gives CASSLYPGQFYGYTF.

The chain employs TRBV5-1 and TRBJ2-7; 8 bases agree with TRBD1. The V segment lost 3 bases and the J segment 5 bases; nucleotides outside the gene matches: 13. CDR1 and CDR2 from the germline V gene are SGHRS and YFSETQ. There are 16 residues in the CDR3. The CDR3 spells CASSWAPGQGDHEQYF. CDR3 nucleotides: TGCGCCAGCAGCTGGGCCCCCGGACAGGGAGACCACGAGCAGTACTTC.

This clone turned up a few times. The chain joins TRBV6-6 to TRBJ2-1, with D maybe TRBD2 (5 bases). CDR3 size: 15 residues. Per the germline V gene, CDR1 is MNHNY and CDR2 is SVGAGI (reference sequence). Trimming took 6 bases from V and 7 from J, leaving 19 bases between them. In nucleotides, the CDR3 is TGTGCCAGCAGGGGCACTAGGCGAGTGGCGAATGAGCAGTTCTTC. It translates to CASRGTRRVANEQFF.

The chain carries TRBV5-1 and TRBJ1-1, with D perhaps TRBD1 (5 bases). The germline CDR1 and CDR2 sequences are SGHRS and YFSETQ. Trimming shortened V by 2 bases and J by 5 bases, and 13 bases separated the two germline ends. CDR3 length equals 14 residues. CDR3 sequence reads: CASSLGALGTEAFF. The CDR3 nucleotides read TGCGCCAGCAGCTTAGGGGCTCTGGGGACTGAAGCTTTCTTT.

CDR3 protein: CASSSPPDSVGQYF. In nucleotides, the CDR3 is TGTGCCAGCAGCTCCCCCCCCGACTCGGTTGGGCAGTACTTC. This chain links TRBV7-8 with TRBJ2-7; D remains unclear. This CDR3 region has 14 residues. The V gene's germline CDR1 is SGHVS and CDR2 FQNEAQ. Between the trimmed V and J ends, which lost 4 bases and 9 bases, there was a span of 19 bases.

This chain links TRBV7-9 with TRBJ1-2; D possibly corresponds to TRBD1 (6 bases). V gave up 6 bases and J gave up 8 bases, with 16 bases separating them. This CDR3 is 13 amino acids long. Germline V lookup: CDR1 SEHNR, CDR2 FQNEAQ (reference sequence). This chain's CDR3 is CASSTAGDGGYTF. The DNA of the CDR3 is TGTGCCAGCAGTACGGCAGGGGATGGAGGCTACACCTTC.